This passage covers 13 T cell receptor beta chains from one sample sequenced in a study of cytomegalovirus exposure and HLA in healthy donors. PCR employed 60 Vbeta and 13 Jbeta primers. Assay used: immunoSEQ multiplex PCR; TCRdb lists only in-frame clones, some missing. The sample has 130,000 or so clones, approximately 85% seen once; the top ten hold approximately 6.7%. Sequencing was carried out using PBMCs. The receptors derive from a woman between 25 and 40 years old in good health and CMV-seropositive.

The chain joins TRBV10-3 to TRBJ2-1, with TRBD2 identical over 10 bases. J was trimmed by 4 bases and V by 4 bases; bases with no gene match: 1. Germline V gene data show CDR1 as ENHRY and CDR2 as SYGVKD. The CDR3 covers 14 residues. Here the CDR3 reads CAISGTSGYNEQFF. Written as DNA, the CDR3 is TGTGCCATCAGTGGGACTAGCGGTTACAATGAGCAGTTCTTC.

The J gene is TRBJ2-7, the V gene TRBV10-3; D unresolved. This CDR3 is 12 amino acids long. V lost 8 bases and J lost 2, with 10 bases in between. The V gene's germline CDR1 is ENHRY and CDR2 SYGVKD. Here the CDR3 reads CAIGVEPYEQYF. The CDR3 DNA reads as TGTGCCATCGGAGTAGAACCCTACGAGCAGTACTTC.

This chain links TRBV9 with TRBJ1-2; the match to TRBD1 covers 9 bases. CDR1 and CDR2 (germline): SGDLS, YYNGEE. The CDR3 is made up of 13 amino acids. The V and J ends lost 6 bases and 4 bases, in that order; junction bases with no gene match: 4. CDR3 nucleotide sequence: TGTGCCAGCACCGGACAGGGGATCTATGGCTACACCTTC. Its protein is CASTGQGIYGYTF.

The chain links TRBV4-1 to TRBJ1-5; TRBD1 aligns across 8 bases. The CDR3 spans 15 residues. With 3 bases clipped from V and 4 bases from J, the junction kept 5 bases outside the gene matches. Germline lookup yields CDR1 MGHRA and CDR2 YSYEKL. The DNA for the CDR3 is TGCGCCAGCAGCCAGCCCGACAGGGGAAATCAGCCCCAGCATTTT. Translation gives CASSQPDRGNQPQHF.

The chain employs TRBV18 and TRBJ1-4; 9 nucleotides match TRBD1. CDR3 length: 13 amino acids. Unmatched junction bases numbered 4, after V lost 6 bases and J lost 8 bases. CDR1 KGHSH and CDR2 LQKENI come from the germline V gene. Written as DNA, the CDR3 is TGTGCCAGCTCGGAGACAGGGGGGGAAAAACTGTTTTTT. Residues: CASSETGGEKLFF.

The rearrangement uses TRBV29-1 and TRBJ1-1, with D maybe TRBD1 (6 bases). The CDR3 spans 13 residues. Looked up from germline, CDR1 is SQVTM and CDR2 is ANQGSEA. V lost 1 base to trimming and J lost 5 bases, with 11 bases between them. The CDR3 DNA sequence: TGCAGCGTTGAAGGCAGGGGACGGACTGAAGCTTTCTTT. It specifies CSVEGRGRTEAFF.

This clone showed up just once. This rearrangement joins TRBV11-2 to TRBJ1-3; D is unresolved. The V gene lost 1 base and the J gene lost 4 bases, with 8 bases spanning the gap. The length of the CDR3 is 14 residues. The germline gives CDR1 SGHAT, CDR2 FQNNGV. Here the CDR3 reads CASSLVYQGNTIYF. The CDR3 nucleotides are TGTGCCAGCAGCTTAGTTTATCAGGGAAACACCATATATTTT.

The chain carries TRBV25-1 and TRBJ1-5; D not resolved. This CDR3 region has 14 residues. Germline V gene data show CDR1 as MGHDK and CDR2 as SYGVNS. The ends were cut back, 2 bases at V and 5 bases at J, with 10 bases in the middle. The chain's CDR3 is CASSESRWDQPQHF. CDR3 bases: TGTGCCAGCAGTGAAAGCAGGTGGGATCAGCCCCAGCATTTT.

This clone appeared once. The chain links TRBV5-1 to TRBJ2-2, with 12 bases fitting TRBD2. CDR1 is SGHRS and CDR2 is YFSETQ in the germline V gene. The CDR3 consists of 15 residues. The V gene end was trimmed by 1 base and the J gene end by 7 bases; junction bases not matched to a gene: 2. The CDR3 DNA reads as TGCGCCAGCAGCTTGACTAGCGGGGGGAACGGGGAGCTGTTTTTT. Its translation: CASSLTSGGNGELFF.

The rearrangement joins TRBV27 to TRBJ2-3; D is undetermined. Germline V lookup: CDR1 MNHEY, CDR2 SMNVEV (reference sequence). V was pared by 6 bases and J by 2 bases, with 6 bases between. The CDR3 spans 12 residues. The CDR3 DNA reads TGTGCCAGCAGAGCGAACACAGATACGCAGTATTTT. Its translation: CASRANTDTQYF.

V is TRBV7-9 and J is TRBJ2-1; D is possibly TRBD2 (6 bases). Trimming left V 5 bases short and J 5 bases short, with 16 bases between. This CDR3 has 15 amino acids. CDR1 is SEHNR and CDR2 is FQNEAQ in the germline V gene (reference sequence). The chain's CDR3 is CASSPRGSRNNEQFF. DNA of the CDR3: TGTGCCAGCAGCCCTCGGGGGTCTAGGAACAATGAGCAGTTCTTC. The complete variable domain, with remaining parts taken from reference TRBV7-9 and TRBJ2-1, reads DTGVSQNPRHKITKRGQNVTFRCDPISEHNRLYWYRQTLGQGPEFLTYFQNEAQLEKSRLLSDRFSAERPKGSFSTLEIQRTEQGDSAMYLCASSPRGSRNNEQFFGPGTRLTVL.

The CDR3 here is CAISESVVTYQPQHF. The CDR3 DNA reads as TGTGCCATCAGTGAGTCCGTGGTCACATATCAGCCCCAGCATTTT. The chain combines TRBV10-3 with TRBJ1-5; D ambiguous. Trimming cost V 0 bases and J 5 bases, with 11 bases left between them. CDR3 length equals 15 residues. Germline-derived CDR1 and CDR2 are ENHRY and SYGVKD.

The rearrangement uses TRBV27 and TRBJ2-1; perhaps TRBD2 as D (5 bases). Trimming removed 6 bases from V and 6 bases from J, with 15 bases in between. Germline V gene data show CDR1 as MNHEY and CDR2 as SMNVEV (reference sequence). The CDR3 has 14 amino acids. The CDR3 DNA reads as TGTGCCAGCAGCATTCAACTAGGGCCCAATGAGCAGTTCTTC. It is translated as CASSIQLGPNEQFF.